The T cell receptor (beta chain) described here comes from a study of blood T cell repertoires in COVID-19 (dated by TCRdb to between 2020 and 2021). Looking at the study overall: Samples covering the acute and convalescent phases of COVID-19 were provided by collaborators in the United States, Italy and Spain. HLA class I and class II types, where available, came from metadata supplied by the sample provider rather than from assay-based typing. A freely available public database, intended as a resource for researchers studying the immune response to SARS-CoV-2, is where the repertoires were released. A de-identified subject ID, COVID-19 status, age in years and sex were almost always included in the sample metadata. The material from the prospective study consisted of cDNA or gDNA derived from T cells, B-cell-depleted T cells, or PBMCs. The samples were drawn from the first 160 participants of the ongoing ImmuneRACE study and from over 950 subjects provided by 6 global collaborators. Deeply sampled blood TCRbeta repertoires from subjects exposed to, actively infected with, or recovered from COVID-19 were included in the dataset. Here is what the overall study found, with its caveats: How much clinical and demographic metadata was included differed by source and by participant, and the metadata was provided uncurated.

The collaborating institutions used their own protocols to collect whole blood in K2EDTA tubes. For TCRbeta analysis, collaborator samples were shipped as frozen whole blood, as isolated PBMCs, or as DNA extracted from either sample type. The immunoSEQ Assay, a bias-controlled multiplex PCR, was used to amplify TCRbeta CDR3 regions from genomic DNA. The original methods were these. The number of nucleated cells in each sample was estimated by amplification of reference gene primers within the assay. Sequence reads were collapsed and filtered to measure the absolute abundance of every unique TCRbeta CDR3 rearrangement. For each sample, productive Simpson clonality was calculated as the square root of Simpson's diversity index over productive rearrangements. The clones in this table, taken by TCRdb from immuneACCESS, are in-frame only. Not every clone is retained; where verified, under half of the shortfall comes from an unresolved V gene, and the cause of the rest is unknown. V, J and clone size were drawn from that table, and D and trimming were deduced from the DNA. A total of about 280,000 clones appear in this sample, over 75% of them only once. About 14% of the sample goes to the ten largest clones.

CDR1 MGHRA and CDR2 YSYEKL were looked up in the germline V gene. Counted from cysteine to phenylalanine, this CDR3 has 17 amino acids. Only the CDR3 DNA stays, 51 bases, in frame from base 1. Trimmed from V: 7 bases; trimmed from J: 5 bases; junction bases lacking a gene match: 16. Details on this clone: Its antigen target is currently unknown. Within one base of it there is no much larger clone, and no base qualities were kept.

This chain is built from TRBV4-1 and TRBJ1-4; 7 nucleotides in the junction match TRBD1. The TCR originated in a human donor in a cohort sampled during active COVID-19. The sequencing input was peripheral blood. The DNA is as follows: TGCGCCAGCATAAAAGCCGGGACAGCCGGGGAAAATGAAAAACTGTTTTTT. Its protein is CASIKAGTAGENEKLFF.